The clone carrying this TCR beta chain came up once. Antigen unknown. The identical CDR3 is also encoded by other nucleotide sequences in the sample. Deletions cut 5 bases from V and 8 bases from J, with 6 bases between. The germline CDR1 and CDR2 sequences are DFQATT and SNEGSKA (reference sequence). The CDR3 is 9 residues long. In alopecia areata patients, both lesional scalp punch biopsies and peripheral blood were collected. Starting from PBMCs, sorting isolated CD4+ and CD8+ T cells. Investigators isolated RNA and reverse transcribed it into cDNA to act as the sequencing template. The data were produced by immunoSEQ multiplex PCR, yet TCRdb's version contains in-frame clones alone and is incomplete. Of 120,000 or so clones listed, 35% to 40% are singletons. This sample was included in a study of CD8+ T cells in alopecia areata. Whole-study results and caveats: It was lesional scalp, especially alopecia totalis/universalis, that showed higher clonality than normal scalp.

The specimen sequenced was CD4+ T cells sorted from blood. The sequence was obtained from a human donor with alopecia areata. The V gene is TRBV20-1, the J gene TRBJ1-2; no firm D call. The CDR3 spells CSALPGYTF. The CDR3 DNA reads as TGCAGTGCTTTACCGGGCTACACCTTC.